This T cell receptor (beta chain) was recorded in a study of cytomegalovirus exposure and HLA in healthy donors. Background on the study: Membership in the Caucasian-associated ancestry cluster was found for 81% of fewer than 450 genotyped donors.

This CDR3 spans 14 amino acids. Germline trimming cut 4 bases from V and 7 bases from J; bases unmatched to any gene: 3. Germline assignment: CDR1 LGHNA and CDR2 YSLEER. This PCR relied on a set of 60 Vbeta primers and 13 Jbeta primers. Clones were read by immunoSEQ multiplex PCR, and TCRdb kept only the in-frame ones, dropping some. The data contain around 160,000 clones, roughly 80% of them singletons. The gene calls are TRBV4-3 and TRBJ2-1; 11 bases are a match to TRBD1. This clonotype was obtained from a man aged 50-59 years in good health and CMV-seropositive. Sequencing was carried out using PBMCs. This CDR3 is CASSRGQGANEQFF. The CDR3 coding sequence is TGCGCCAGCAGCCGAGGACAGGGGGCGAATGAGCAGTTCTTC.